The 27 T cell receptor beta chains given below trace back to one sample, sequenced in a study of post-analysis software for immune sequencing data. Study outcomes and limitations: Higher frequency in patients than in controls was seen for several TRBV segments, with TRBV5-6, TRBV5-1 and TRBV20-1 among them.

The authors incorporated unique molecular identifiers into the TCR beta cDNA libraries. Each CDR3 protein is one row after TCRdb ran MiXCR on the PCR reads. Here the sample spans hundreds of thousands of distinct CDR3 sequences, about 27% being singletons. These receptors are not linked to any known antigen. Specimen: blood. Receptor source: a girl under 18 with multiple sclerosis.

The V and J genes are TRBV25-1 and TRBJ2-3, with D possibly TRBD2 on 7 matching bases. Germline V CDR1 and CDR2: MGHDK, SYGVNS. The CDR3 is 14 amino acids. Trimming took off 5 bases at V and 6 bases at J, with 15 bases between the two ends. The CDR3: CASSWGGMGDTQYF. The CDR3 nucleotides are TGTGCCAGCAGTTGGGGGGGCATGGGTGATACGCAGTATTTT.

This clonotype was seen only a few times. This rearrangement joins TRBV5-1 to TRBJ1-4; no reliable D call. Germline CDR1 reads SGHRS; CDR2 reads YFSETQ. This CDR3 comprises 16 residues. V shed 4 bases and J shed 0 bases, with 13 bases lying between them. The CDR3 spells CASSAGRRATNEKLFF. The CDR3 DNA reads as TGCGCCAGCAGCGCCGGGCGCCGCGCAACTAATGAAAAACTGTTTTTT.

This clonotype was found a few times. The chain uses TRBV15 and TRBJ1-2, with 8 bases matching TRBD1. This CDR3 spans 14 amino acids. J was trimmed by 6 bases and V by 2 bases; bases with no gene match: 5. Germline assignment: CDR1 LNHNV and CDR2 YYDKDF (reference sequence). Here the CDR3 reads CATSRSSTGDGYTF. CDR3 DNA: TGTGCCACCAGCAGATCTTCGACAGGGGATGGCTACACCTTC. Supplemented by reference TRBV15 and TRBJ1-2, the full variable domain reads DAMVIQNPRYQVTQFGKPVTLSCSQTLNHNVMYWYQQKSSQAPKLLFHYYDKDFNNEADTPDNFQSRRPNTSFCFLDIRSPGLGDTAMYLCATSRSSTGDGYTFGSGTRLTVV.

The V gene is TRBV20-1, the J gene TRBJ1-1, with 8 nucleotides matching TRBD1. Germline CDR1 is DFQATT and CDR2 is SNEGSKA (reference sequence). J lost 1 base, V lost 6 bases, and 7 bases had no gene match. CDR3 length: 14 amino acids. The CDR3 region is CSAAAGQANTEAFF. CDR3 nucleotides: TGCAGTGCCGCAGCGGGACAGGCGAACACTGAAGCTTTCTTT.

A few counts support this clonotype. V is TRBV6-2 or TRBV6-3 and J is TRBJ2-3, with D unclear. Trimming removed 0 bases from V and 13 bases from J, with 14 bases in between. Germline CDR1 MNHEY, CDR2 SVGEGT. The CDR3 consists of 13 residues. Here the CDR3 reads CASSYSMSSNEYF. The CDR3 nucleotides are TGTGCCAGCAGTTACTCGATGTCTTCGAATGAGTATTTT.

As regards this clonotype: A read error may be the cause here, since a much bigger clone is one base away. This CDR3 fails to terminate in the conserved phenylalanine or tryptophan, so it likely reflects a read error. The V gene is TRBV7-2, the J gene TRBJ2-7, with 7 bases lining up with TRBD1. From germline, CDR1 is SGHTA and CDR2 FQGNSA. This CDR3 has 15 amino acids. After removal of 5 bases from V and 3 bases from J, the junction contained 10 bases not matched to a gene. This chain's CDR3 is CASSRTGEQFYEQYC. The DNA for the CDR3 is TGTGCCAGCAGCCGTACAGGGGAACAGTTCTACGAGCAGTACTGC.

In its sample, this clonotype was seen a few times. The J gene is TRBJ2-1, the V gene TRBV20-1; 12 bases line up with TRBD2. This CDR3 region has 20 residues. Germline CDR1 DFQATT, CDR2 SNEGSKA (reference sequence). After removal of 3 bases from V and 2 bases from J, the junction contained 17 bases not matched to a gene. The CDR3, as DNA: TGCAGTGCTAGTATCCCGTTGCTAGCGGGAGGGCCTGGGACCTACAATGAGCAGTTCTTC. It translates to CSASIPLLAGGPGTYNEQFF.

In its sample, this clonotype was seen a few times. This rearrangement joins TRBV5-6 to TRBJ1-2; D perhaps matches TRBD1 (5 bases). V lost 4 bases, J lost 5 bases, and 15 bases lay in between. The CDR3 extends over 14 amino acids. CDR1 is SGHDT and CDR2 is YYEEEE in the germline V gene. The CDR3 DNA is TGTGCCAGCAGCCTCATGGGGCGTGGGTATGGCTACACCTTC. It encodes CASSLMGRGYGYTF.

This clonotype was detected a few times. The V call is TRBV5-1, the J call TRBJ1-1, with no clear D. This CDR3 is 14 amino acids long. V lost 4 bases to trimming and J lost 5 bases, with 15 bases between them. Germline V gene data show CDR1 as SGHRS and CDR2 as YFSETQ. The CDR3 protein is CASSPRALETEAFF. CDR3 nucleotides: TGCGCCAGCAGCCCCCGGGCACTAGAAACTGAAGCTTTCTTT. Using reference TRBV5-1 and TRBJ1-1 for the parts outside the CDR3, the full variable domain is KAGVTQTPRYLIKTRGQQVTLSCSPISGHRSVSWYQQTPGQGLQFLFEYFSETQRNKGNFPGRFSGRQFSNSRSEMNVSTLELGDSALYLCASSPRALETEAFFGQGTRLTVV.

This clonotype was observed a handful of times. This chain joins TRBV7-2 and TRBJ2-7; D is uncertain. The length of the CDR3 is 14 residues. Trimming pared 0 bases from V and 6 bases from J, leaving 12 bases between. The germline V gene encodes CDR1 SGHTA and CDR2 FQGNSA. As DNA, the CDR3 is TGTGCCAGCAGCTTAGCGAAGGGATTGGGCGAGCAGTACTTC. Amino acid sequence: CASSLAKGLGEQYF. Together with reference TRBV7-2 and TRBJ2-7, the CDR3 gives the full variable domain: GAGVSQSPSNKVTEKGKDVELRCDPISGHTALYWYRQSLGQGLEFLIYFQGNSAPDKSGLPSDRFSAERTGGSVSTLTIQRTQQEDSAVYLCASSLAKGLGEQYFGPGTRLTVT.

This clonotype occurred a few times. This chain connects TRBV6-2 or TRBV6-3 to TRBJ1-2, with D unresolved. The germline V gene encodes CDR1 MNHEY and CDR2 SVGEGT. V gave up 7 bases and J gave up 4 bases, with 7 bases separating them. CDR3 size: 11 residues. The CDR3 DNA reads TGTGCCAGCAATGAAGGCTATGGCTACACCTTC. This encodes CASNEGYGYTF.

J is TRBJ2-7 and V is TRBV27; D unresolved. This CDR3 is built from 15 residues. CDR1 and CDR2 from the germline V gene are MNHEY and SMNVEV (reference sequence). The V end was cut by 0 bases, the J end by 5 bases, with 14 bases between. The CDR3 is CASSLSPSPQHEQYF. The CDR3 nucleotides read TGTGCCAGCAGTTTATCGCCGTCCCCACAACACGAGCAGTACTTC.

This clonotype showed up many times. The chain couples TRBV28 to TRBJ2-1; 8 nucleotides match TRBD1. The J segment lost 4 bases and the V segment lost 6 bases, leaving 2 bases of the junction unmatched. Germline V gene sequence: CDR1 MDHEN, CDR2 SYDVKM. There are 13 residues in the CDR3. CDR3 residues: CASSRTGYNEQFF. Here the CDR3 DNA reads TGTGCCAGCAGCCGGACAGGGTACAATGAGCAGTTCTTC.

The genes are TRBV9 and TRBJ2-7, with 9 nucleotides matching TRBD2. Germline CDR1 and CDR2: SGDLS and YYNGEE. After removal of 0 bases from V and 2 bases from J, the junction contained 3 bases not matched to a gene. The CDR3 sequence is 15 residues long. In DNA form, the CDR3 reads TGTGCCAGCAGCGTAGGGCTAGCGGGAACCTACGAGCAGTACTTC. Translation gives CASSVGLAGTYEQYF.

The table lists this clonotype with many counts. The rearrangement links TRBV6-2 or TRBV6-3 to TRBJ2-7; unclear D gene. Trimming removed 2 bases from V and 2 bases from J, with 1 base in between. The CDR3 has 11 residues. Germline V lookup: CDR1 MNHEY, CDR2 SVGEGT. The CDR3 DNA sequence: TGTGCCAGCAGTTACCCCTACGAGCAGTACTTC. Protein product: CASSYPYEQYF.

In this sample, this clonotype turned up a few times. This rearrangement joins TRBV25-1 to TRBJ2-3, with D perhaps matching TRBD2 (5 bases). The germline V gene encodes CDR1 MGHDK and CDR2 SYGVNS. The CDR3 runs to 18 residues. V lost 10 bases and J 2 bases, leaving 28 bases between the germline ends. CDR3 loop: CAKRTVEGVKLLTDTQYF. CDR3 sequence (DNA): TGTGCCAAAAGGACGGTAGAGGGAGTAAAACTCCTCACAGATACGCAGTATTTT.

The J gene is TRBJ2-1, the V gene TRBV12-3 or TRBV12-4, with no clear D. The CDR3 spans 15 residues. The V end was cut by 3 bases, the J end by 13 bases, with 22 bases between. CDR3 region: CASSFHPELQETQFF. The CDR3 DNA reads TGTGCCAGCAGTTTTCATCCAGAGCTACAAGAGACCCAGTTCTTC.

V is TRBV7-9 and J is TRBJ2-7, with D perhaps TRBD2 (6 bases). The germline V gene has CDR1 SEHNR and CDR2 FQNEAQ (reference sequence). CDR3 length equals 14 residues. V lost 4 bases, J lost 7 bases, and 17 bases lay in between. In DNA, the CDR3 is TGTGCCAGCAGCTGGGGGGAAAATACCAATGAGCAGTACTTC. Encoded protein: CASSWGENTNEQYF.

This clonotype has a count of ten or more. The CDR3 sequence is CASSVPGLYGYTF. The CDR3 DNA is TGTGCCAGCTCAGTACCGGGACTTTATGGCTACACCTTC. The V gene is TRBV18, the J gene TRBJ1-2, with D possibly TRBD1 on 5 matching bases. CDR1 and CDR2 (germline): KGHSH, LQKENI. This CDR3 is 13 amino acids long. V lost 5 bases and J 5 bases, leaving 12 bases between the germline ends.

V and J are TRBV12-3 or TRBV12-4 and TRBJ2-3, with 9 nucleotides matching TRBD1. The CDR3 is 15 amino acids. The V gene end was trimmed by 5 bases and the J gene end by 4 bases; junction bases not matched to a gene: 7. The CDR3 DNA is TGTGCCAGCAGTGCCCCGGGACAGGGCGCAGATACGCAGTATTTT. Amino acid sequence: CASSAPGQGADTQYF.

This sequence joins TRBV4-3 and TRBJ1-1; D uncertain. This CDR3 comprises 16 residues. The V gene lost 0 bases and the J gene lost 2 bases, with 13 bases spanning the gap. CDR1 and CDR2 (germline): LGHNA, YSLEER. CDR3 bases: TGCGCCAGCAGCCAAGACACCAAGATAATAAACACTGAAGCTTTCTTT. Protein: CASSQDTKIINTEAFF.

The rearrangement joins TRBV20-1 to TRBJ2-7; 9 nucleotides match TRBD2. The CDR3 has 14 amino acids. In germline, CDR1 is DFQATT, CDR2 SNEGSKA (reference sequence). With V trimmed by 6 bases and J by 3 bases, 9 bases remained unmatched. The CDR3 DNA is TGCAGTGCAATGATAGCGGGGGCCTACTACGAGCAGTACTTC. Its protein product is CSAMIAGAYYEQYF.

This clonotype was observed a few times. This chain connects TRBV29-1 to TRBJ2-6, with unresolved D. This CDR3 spans 12 amino acids. V was shortened by 7 bases and J by 4 bases, with 8 bases between the two germline ends. The germline V gene encodes CDR1 SQVTM and CDR2 ANQGSEA. DNA of the CDR3: TGCAGCGCCAAAGCCGGGGCCAACGTCCTGACTTTC. Protein sequence: CSAKAGANVLTF.

The V call is TRBV7-2, the J call TRBJ2-7; D ambiguous. V was trimmed by 4 bases and J by 2 bases, leaving 9 bases between them. The germline V gene encodes CDR1 SGHTA and CDR2 FQGNSA. The CDR3 is 13 residues long. In nucleotides, the CDR3 is TGTGCCAGCAGCTCGGACGGTACCTACGAGCAGTACTTC. Amino acid sequence: CASSSDGTYEQYF.

This chain uses TRBV4-1 with TRBJ2-1; 10 bases fit TRBD2. The ends lost 1 base at V and 0 bases at J; junction bases unmatched: 6. This CDR3 comprises 18 residues. Germline loops: CDR1 MGHRA, CDR2 YSYEKL. DNA of the CDR3: TGCGCCAGCAGCCAAGGCCTAGCGGGGGTAAGCTCCTACAATGAGCAGTTCTTC. This codes for CASSQGLAGVSSYNEQFF.

This clonotype was found many times. This chain connects TRBV5-5 to TRBJ2-3; the D gene is possibly TRBD1 (5 bases). The CDR3 has 15 amino acids. CDR1 is SGHKS, CDR2 YYEKEE, per germline (reference sequence). Trimming left V 1 base short and J 2 bases short, with 11 bases between. CDR3: CASSLTGLFTDTQYF. DNA for the CDR3: TGTGCCAGCAGCTTGACAGGCCTCTTCACAGATACGCAGTATTTT.

V and J are TRBV12-3 or TRBV12-4 and TRBJ1-5; TRBD1 matches at 7 bases. This CDR3 is built from 16 residues. V lost 3 bases, J lost 1 base, and 6 bases stayed unmatched. The CDR3 nucleotides are TGTGCCAGCAGTTTTCACAACAGGGGCAGCAATCAGCCCCAGCATTTT. Its translation is CASSFHNRGSNQPQHF.